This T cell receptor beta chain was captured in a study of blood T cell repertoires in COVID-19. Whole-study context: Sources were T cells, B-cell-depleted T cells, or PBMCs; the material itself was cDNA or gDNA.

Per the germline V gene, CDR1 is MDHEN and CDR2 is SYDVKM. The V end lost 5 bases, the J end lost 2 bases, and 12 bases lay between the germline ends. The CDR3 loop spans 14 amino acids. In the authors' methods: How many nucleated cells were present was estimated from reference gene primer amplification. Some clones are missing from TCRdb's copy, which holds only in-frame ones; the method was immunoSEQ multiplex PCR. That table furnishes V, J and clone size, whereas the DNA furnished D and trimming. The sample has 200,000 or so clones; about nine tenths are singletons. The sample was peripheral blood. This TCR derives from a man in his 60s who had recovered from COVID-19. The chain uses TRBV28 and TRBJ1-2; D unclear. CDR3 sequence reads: CASSQNPGNYGYTF. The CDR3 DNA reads TGTGCCAGCAGTCAAAACCCGGGAAACTATGGCTACACCTTC.